These 8 T cell receptor beta chains originate from one sample sequenced in a study of blood T cell repertoires in COVID-19. Clones were read by immunoSEQ multiplex PCR, and TCRdb kept only the in-frame ones, dropping some. The sample consists of 150,000 to 200,000 clones, 75% to 90% of them appearing once. The sequenced material came from PBMCs or T cells enriched from blood (not recorded which). The receptor source for this set is a woman aged 18-29 years who had recovered from COVID-19.

The table lists this clone with a few counts. This chain joins TRBV18 and TRBJ2-5; TRBD1 matches at 9 bases. Trimming at V came to 1 base and at J to 3 bases, leaving 0 bases not matched to a gene. CDR1 is KGHSH, CDR2 LQKENI, per germline. The CDR3 loop spans 14 amino acids. The CDR3 bases are TGTGCCAGCTCACCACGACAGGGGGAAGAGACCCAGTACTTC. Translating gives CASSPRQGEETQYF. Drawing the rest from reference TRBV18 and TRBJ2-5, the complete variable domain is NAGVMQNPRHLVRRRGQEARLRCSPMKGHSHVYWYRQLPEEGLKFMVYLQKENIIDESGMPKERFSAEFPKEGPSILRIQQVVRGDSAAYFCASSPRQGEETQYFGPGTRLLVL.

This clone showed up just once. This sequence joins TRBV5-1 and TRBJ1-1, with D unclear. The CDR3 extends over 13 amino acids. The germline CDR1 and CDR2 sequences are SGHRS and YFSETQ. V dropped 4 bases and J dropped 2 bases, with 9 bases sitting between them. CDR3 coding DNA: TGCGCCAGCAGCGCCTACAGCAACACTGAAGCTTTCTTT. Encoded protein: CASSAYSNTEAFF.

This sequence joins TRBV5-1 and TRBJ2-1, with D perhaps matching TRBD2 (6 bases). The CDR3 has 14 residues. Germline V lookup: CDR1 SGHRS, CDR2 YFSETQ. Trimming left V 5 bases short and J 7 bases short, with 16 bases between. CDR3 residues: CASSWDSGGNEQFF. The DNA for the CDR3 is TGCGCCAGCAGTTGGGACTCAGGTGGGAATGAGCAGTTCTTC.

In this sample, this clone turned up a few times. The chain uses TRBV2 and TRBJ2-3; possibly TRBD2 for D (5 bases). CDR3 length equals 13 residues. The germline CDR1 and CDR2 sequences are SNHLY and FYNNEI. V dropped 6 bases and J dropped 10 bases, with 17 bases sitting between them. For the CDR3, the DNA is TGTGCCAGCAGGTGGGAACTAGGCGGTGCGCAGTATTTT. It codes for CASRWELGGAQYF.

The chain uses TRBV25-1 and TRBJ1-2; D ambiguous. Trimming left V 8 bases short and J 3 bases short, with 10 bases between. The germline V gene has CDR1 MGHDK and CDR2 SYGVNS. This CDR3 comprises 12 residues. This CDR3 reads CASHTVDYGYTF. The CDR3 nucleotides are TGTGCCAGCCATACAGTGGACTATGGCTACACCTTC.

This chain links TRBV10-3 with TRBJ1-4; 9 bases are shared with TRBD1. The CDR3 loop spans 15 amino acids. With V trimmed by 3 bases and J by 4 bases, 3 bases remained unmatched. Germline CDR1 is ENHRY and CDR2 is SYGVKD. CDR3 bases: TGTGCCATCAGTGATCTGGGACAGGGTAATGAAAAACTGTTTTTT. Its translation: CAISDLGQGNEKLFF.

This chain links TRBV7-3 with TRBJ2-2; TRBD2 agrees at 7 bases. The CDR3 sequence is 14 residues long. V lost 2 bases to trimming and J lost 6 bases; unmatched junction nucleotides: 3. CDR1 is SGHTA, CDR2 FQGTGA, per germline. CDR3 nucleotides: TGTGCCAGCAGCTTAGCGGGAGATGCCGGGGAGCTGTTTTTT. Its protein is CASSLAGDAGELFF.

V is TRBV7-8 and J is TRBJ2-2, with TRBD1 identical over 7 bases. This CDR3 has 16 residues. CDR1 and CDR2 from the germline V gene are SGHVS and FQNEAQ. Trimming removed 5 bases from V and 7 bases from J; junction bases left unmatched: 13. This CDR3 is CASSDTFDRVFGELFF. The DNA of the CDR3 is TGTGCCAGCAGCGACACTTTTGACAGGGTATTCGGGGAGCTGTTTTTT.